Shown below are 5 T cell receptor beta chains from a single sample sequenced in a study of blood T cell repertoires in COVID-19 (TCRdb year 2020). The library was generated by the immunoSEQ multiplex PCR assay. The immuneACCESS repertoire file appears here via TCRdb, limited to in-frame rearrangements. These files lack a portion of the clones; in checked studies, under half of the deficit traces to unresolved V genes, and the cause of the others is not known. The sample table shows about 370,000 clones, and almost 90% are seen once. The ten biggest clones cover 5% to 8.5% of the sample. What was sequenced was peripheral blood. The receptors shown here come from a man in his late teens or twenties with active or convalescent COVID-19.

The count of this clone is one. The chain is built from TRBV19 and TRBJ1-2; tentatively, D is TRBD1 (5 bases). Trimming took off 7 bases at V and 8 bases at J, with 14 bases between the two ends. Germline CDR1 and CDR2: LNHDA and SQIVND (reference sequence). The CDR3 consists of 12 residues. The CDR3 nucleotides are TGTGCCAGTACTCCAGCAGGGCACGGCTACACCTTC. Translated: CASTPAGHGYTF.

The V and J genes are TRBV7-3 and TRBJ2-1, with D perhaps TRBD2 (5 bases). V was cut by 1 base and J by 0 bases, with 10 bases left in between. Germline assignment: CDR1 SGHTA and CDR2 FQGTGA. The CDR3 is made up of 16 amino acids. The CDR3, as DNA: TGTGCCAGCAGCTTAAGAGGGAAGAGCTCCTACAATGAGCAGTTCTTC. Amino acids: CASSLRGKSSYNEQFF.

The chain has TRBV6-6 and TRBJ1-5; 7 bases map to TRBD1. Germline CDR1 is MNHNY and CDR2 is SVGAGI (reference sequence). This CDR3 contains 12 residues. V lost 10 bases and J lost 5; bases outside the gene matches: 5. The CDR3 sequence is CAIQGTHQPQHF. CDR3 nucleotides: TGTGCCATACAGGGGACCCATCAGCCCCAGCATTTT.

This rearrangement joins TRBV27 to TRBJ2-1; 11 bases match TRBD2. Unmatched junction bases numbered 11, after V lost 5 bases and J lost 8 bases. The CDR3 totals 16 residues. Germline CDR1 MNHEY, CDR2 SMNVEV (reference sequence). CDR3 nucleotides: TGTGCCAGCAGTGTCCTCTTAGCGGGGGGGCCCGATGAGCAGTTCTTC. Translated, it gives CASSVLLAGGPDEQFF.

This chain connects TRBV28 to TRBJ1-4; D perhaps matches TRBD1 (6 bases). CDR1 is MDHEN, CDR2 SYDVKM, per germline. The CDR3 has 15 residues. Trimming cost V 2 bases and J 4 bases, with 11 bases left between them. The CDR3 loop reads CASSLTGPNNEKLFF. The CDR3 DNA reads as TGTGCCAGCAGTTTAACAGGGCCTAATAATGAAAAACTGTTTTTT.